This TCR beta chain came from a study of Ad26.COV2.S vaccination and SARS-CoV-2 variants. Findings and caveats of the study: Breadth of non-spike TCRs did not differ between vaccinees and placebo recipients. While placebo recipients had lower spike-specific TCR breadth, vaccine recipients had more.

The CDR3 loop spans 13 amino acids. Deletions cut 5 bases from V and 10 bases from J, with 13 bases between. Per germline, CDR1 SGHDT and CDR2 YYEEEE. TCRdb's table, derived via immunoSEQ multiplex PCR, lists solely in-frame clones and lacks some. The sample carries some 180,000 clones, around 88% recorded once. As for this clone: What it binds is not known.

The clonotype originates from a human donor who had recovered from COVID-19. This material consisted of peripheral blood, taken after recovery from COVID-19. The rearrangement links TRBV5-6 to TRBJ1-6, with D possibly matching TRBD1 (5 bases). This CDR3 reads CASRGGEKSPLHF. The CDR3 DNA sequence: TGTGCCAGCAGGGGGGGGGAGAAATCACCCCTCCACTTT.